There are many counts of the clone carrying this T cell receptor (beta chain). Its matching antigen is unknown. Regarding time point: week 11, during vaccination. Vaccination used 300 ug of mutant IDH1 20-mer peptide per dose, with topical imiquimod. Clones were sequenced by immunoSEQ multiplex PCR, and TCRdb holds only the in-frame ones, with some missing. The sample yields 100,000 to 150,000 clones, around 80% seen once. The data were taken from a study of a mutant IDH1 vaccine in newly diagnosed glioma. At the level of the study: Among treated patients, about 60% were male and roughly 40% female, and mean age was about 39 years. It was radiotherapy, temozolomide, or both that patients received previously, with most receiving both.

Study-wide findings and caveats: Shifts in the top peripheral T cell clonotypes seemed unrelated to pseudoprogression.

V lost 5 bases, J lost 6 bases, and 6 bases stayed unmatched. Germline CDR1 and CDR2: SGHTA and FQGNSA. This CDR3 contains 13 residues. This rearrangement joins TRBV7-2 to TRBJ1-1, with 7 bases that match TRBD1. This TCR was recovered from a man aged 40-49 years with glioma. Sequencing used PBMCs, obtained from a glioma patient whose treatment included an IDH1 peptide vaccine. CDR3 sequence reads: CASSNDRVSEAFF. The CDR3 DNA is TGTGCCAGCAGCAACGACAGGGTCTCTGAAGCTTTCTTT.